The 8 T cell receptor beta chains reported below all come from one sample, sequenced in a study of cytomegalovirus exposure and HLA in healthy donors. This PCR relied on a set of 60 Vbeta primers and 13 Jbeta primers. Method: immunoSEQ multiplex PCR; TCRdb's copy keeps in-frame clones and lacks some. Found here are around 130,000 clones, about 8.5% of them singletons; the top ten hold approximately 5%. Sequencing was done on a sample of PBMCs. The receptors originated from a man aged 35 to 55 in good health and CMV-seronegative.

This chain's CDR3 is CASREQPSSYNEQFF. As DNA, the CDR3 is TGTGCCAGCAGGGAACAGCCCAGCTCCTACAATGAGCAGTTCTTC. The chain combines TRBV28 with TRBJ2-1; D remains ambiguous. The germline V and J ends were trimmed by 6 bases and 0 bases, with 12 bases remaining between them. The CDR3 loop spans 15 amino acids. The germline CDR1 and CDR2 sequences are MDHEN and SYDVKM.

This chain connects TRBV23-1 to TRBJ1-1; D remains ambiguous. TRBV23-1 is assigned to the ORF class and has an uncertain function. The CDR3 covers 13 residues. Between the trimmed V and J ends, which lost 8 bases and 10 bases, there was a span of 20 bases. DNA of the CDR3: TGCGCCAGCCCTCGAAAAGTCCTCCCGGGAGCTTTCTTT. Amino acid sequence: CASPRKVLPGAFF.

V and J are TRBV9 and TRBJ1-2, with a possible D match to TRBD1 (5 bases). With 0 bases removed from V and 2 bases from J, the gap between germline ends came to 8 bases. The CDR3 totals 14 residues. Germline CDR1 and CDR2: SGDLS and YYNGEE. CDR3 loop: CASSVDGGNYGYTF. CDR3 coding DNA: TGTGCCAGCAGCGTAGATGGGGGGAACTATGGCTACACCTTC.

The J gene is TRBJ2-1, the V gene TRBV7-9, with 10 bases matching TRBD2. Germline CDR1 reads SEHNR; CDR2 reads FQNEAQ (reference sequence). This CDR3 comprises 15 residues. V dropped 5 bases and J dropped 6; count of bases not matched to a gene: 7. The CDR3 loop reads CASSPTSGVINEQFF. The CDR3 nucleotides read TGTGCCAGCAGCCCTACTAGCGGGGTCATCAATGAGCAGTTCTTC.

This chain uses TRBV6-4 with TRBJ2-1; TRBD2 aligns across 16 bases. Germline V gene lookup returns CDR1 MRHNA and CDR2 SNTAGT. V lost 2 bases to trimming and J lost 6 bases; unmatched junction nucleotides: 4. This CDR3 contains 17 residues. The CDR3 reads CASSDTGTSGGVNEQFF. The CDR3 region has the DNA TGTGCCAGCAGTGACACAGGGACTAGCGGGGGGGTCAATGAGCAGTTCTTC.

CDR3 protein: CASNPTSDEQFF. The CDR3 bases are TGTGCCAGCAACCCTACTAGTGATGAGCAGTTCTTC. The rearrangement uses TRBV7-9 and TRBJ2-1; TRBD2 is a possible D gene (5 bases). The ends were cut back, 7 bases at V and 8 bases at J, with 12 bases in the middle. The CDR3 is 12 amino acids. In germline, CDR1 is SEHNR, CDR2 FQNEAQ (reference sequence).

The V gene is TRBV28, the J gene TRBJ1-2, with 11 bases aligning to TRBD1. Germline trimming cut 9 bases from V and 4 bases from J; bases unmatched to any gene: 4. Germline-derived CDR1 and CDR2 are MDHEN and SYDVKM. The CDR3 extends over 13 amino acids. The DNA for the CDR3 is TGTGCCAGTCGGACAGGGGGCATCTATGGCTACACCTTC. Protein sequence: CASRTGGIYGYTF.

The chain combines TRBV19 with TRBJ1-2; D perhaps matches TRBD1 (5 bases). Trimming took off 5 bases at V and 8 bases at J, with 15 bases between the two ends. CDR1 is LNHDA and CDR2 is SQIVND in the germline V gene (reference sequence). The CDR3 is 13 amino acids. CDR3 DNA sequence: TGTGCCAGTAGTTTCCGGACCGGGGGAGGCTACACCTTC. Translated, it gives CASSFRTGGGYTF.